Described below is a single T cell receptor (beta chain) sequence and its context. What it binds is not known. TCRdb re-derived calls from the reads in MiXCR, one entry per CDR3 protein. The sample shows 150,000 to 200,000 distinct CDR3 sequences, around 15% of them seen only once. The data were obtained in a study of T cell repertoires in cytomegalovirus infection. Study context: Through public TCR beta signatures, both CMV infection and matching HLA type were indicated. Overall study findings and caveats: There were carriers of CMV plus the relevant HLA, and cumulative public TCR beta family frequency identified them. Within the response measured ex vivo, HLA-C-restricted CMV-specific TCR beta clonotypes were dominant.

CDR3 size: 15 residues. The ends were cut back, 3 bases at V and 0 bases at J, with 9 bases in the middle. Germline V gene sequence: CDR1 KGHSH, CDR2 LQKENI. This TCR derives from a human donor in good health (CMV status not recorded). Some clones in this sample may be carry-over from other donors' samples. The chain uses TRBV18 and TRBJ2-1; TRBD2 is a possible D gene (6 bases). Material for sequencing was PBMCs. The CDR3 is CASSPDGSSYNEQFF. DNA of the CDR3: TGTGCCAGCTCACCCGACGGGAGCTCCTACAATGAGCAGTTCTTC.